This T cell receptor beta chain is from a study of CD8 T cells in ankylosing spondylitis. Findings and limits, study-wide: A TCR beta motif of about eight highly homologous variants appeared characteristic of ankylosing spondylitis blood. Disease-linked clones reportedly showed significant enrichment in matched ankylosing spondylitis synovial fluid. Disease-linked clones had a CD8+ phenotype and relatively low frequency in peripheral blood.

Generation of TCR beta libraries employed quantitative 5'-RACE incorporating molecular barcodes. Via MiXCR, TCRdb re-called the 5' RACE reads, giving one row per CDR3 protein. The table lists 180,000 or so distinct CDR3 sequences, 11% of them singletons. This clonotype was seen repeatedly, ten times or more. The antigen remains unidentified. The TCR originated in a male donor with ankylosing spondylitis or in good health (not recorded which). Sequenced input: blood, either unsorted or a sorted T cell fraction (not recorded which).

The CDR3 DNA reads TGTGCCAGCAGTTGGGACTACGCCAATGAGCAGTTCTTC. Translation: CASSWDYANEQFF. J is TRBJ2-1 and V is TRBV5-5; the match to TRBD2 covers 7 bases. V shed 5 bases and J 6 bases; nucleotides not matched to a gene: 5. The CDR3 length is 13 residues. The germline gives CDR1 SGHKS, CDR2 YYEKEE (reference sequence).